These T cell receptor beta chains were read from a single sample in a study of blood T cells in healthy people across ages. One entry per CDR3 protein results from TCRdb running MiXCR on the 5' RACE reads. Here the sample spans 650,000 or so distinct CDR3 sequences, about 50% being singletons. Sequencing was carried out using blood. These receptors all come from a woman older than 75 in good health. Each CDR3 is given with its conserved first and last residue. The order of the fields is J gene, clone size, D gene, V gene, CDR3 DNA, CDR3 protein. A D gene is named only where the DNA matches it firmly. Rows may omit the clone size; those that give it use once, few, many or a size class.

J: TRBJ2-3; size: .; D: .; V: TRBV12-3/TRBV12-4; DNA: TGTGCCAGCAGTTTAGCGGGAGGCTCGCAGTATTTT; CDR3: CASSLAGGSQYF
J: TRBJ2-7; size: once; D: .; V: TRBV2; DNA: TGTGCCAGCAGTGAAATGGCGGTTACCTACGAGCAGTACTTC; CDR3: CASSEMAVTYEQYF
J: TRBJ2-5; size: .; D: .; V: TRBV2; DNA: TGTGCCAGCAGTGTAGAAGACCAAGAGACCCAGTACTTC; CDR3: CASSVEDQETQYF
J: TRBJ2-5; size: .; D: .; V: TRBV4-2; DNA: TGTACCAGCAGCCAACGGACGGGGTCCCGAGAGACCCAGTACTTC; CDR3: CTSSQRTGSRETQYF
J: TRBJ1-3; size: .; D: .; V: TRBV5-1; DNA: TGCGCCAGCCGGGGCTGGGGCTCTGGAAACACCATATATTTT; CDR3: CASRGWGSGNTIYF
J: TRBJ2-7; size: many; D: .; V: TRBV4-1; DNA: TGCGCCAGCAGCCCGGAGGCCGCAACCTACGAGCAGTACTTC; CDR3: CASSPEAATYEQYF
J: TRBJ2-3; size: .; D: TRBD2; V: TRBV20-1; DNA: TGCAGTGCCCCGACTAGCGGGGACAGGGATACGCAGTATTTT; CDR3: CSAPTSGDRDTQYF
J: TRBJ2-3; size: .; D: TRBD2; V: TRBV4-2; DNA: TGTGCCAGCAGCCCCTCTAGCGGGAGCTTTGAAGATACGCAGTATTTT; CDR3: CASSPSSGSFEDTQYF
J: TRBJ2-7; size: .; D: TRBD2; V: TRBV4-1; DNA: TGCGCCAGCAGCCAAGTGACTAGCAACGAGCAGTACTTC; CDR3: CASSQVTSNEQYF
J: TRBJ2-3; size: .; D: .; V: TRBV9; DNA: TGTGCCAGCAGCGTTGACTACTCTAGCACAGATACGCAGTATTTT; CDR3: CASSVDYSSTDTQYF
J: TRBJ2-1; size: many; D: TRBD2; V: TRBV6-5; DNA: TGTGCCAGCACCGACCACCGGCGGGGGGCCAAGTTCTTC; CDR3: CASTDHRRGAKFF
J: TRBJ1-5; size: few; D: .; V: TRBV2; DNA: TGTGCCAGCACCCCGGGGCCGAATCAGCCCCAGCATTTT; CDR3: CASTPGPNQPQHF
J: TRBJ1-5; size: few; D: TRBD1; V: TRBV27; DNA: TGTGCCAGCAAGACGGGACAGGGGCCTAATCAGCCCCAGCATTTT; CDR3: CASKTGQGPNQPQHF
J: TRBJ1-5; size: once; D: TRBD1; V: TRBV10-3; DNA: TGTGCCATCAGTGAGGCGGGACAGGGCAATCAGCCCCAGCATTTT; CDR3: CAISEAGQGNQPQHF
J: TRBJ2-5; size: once; D: .; V: TRBV2; DNA: TGTGCCAGCAGTGAAGTTGGCTACCAGGAGACCCAGTACTTC; CDR3: CASSEVGYQETQYF
J: TRBJ2-3; size: .; D: TRBD1; V: TRBV2; DNA: TGTGCCAGCAGTGGGACTACCGGGACAGGGACAGATACGCAGTATTTT; CDR3: CASSGTTGTGTDTQYF
J: TRBJ1-6; size: .; D: TRBD1; V: TRBV4-3; DNA: TGCGCCAGCAGCCGCAAAACAGGGGGGCTGTATAATTCACCCCTCCACTTT; CDR3: CASSRKTGGLYNSPLHF
J: TRBJ2-7; size: few; D: .; V: TRBV11-2; DNA: TGTGCCAGCAGTTCACACGGGGGAGGATACAATGAGCAGTACTTC; CDR3: CASSSHGGGYNEQYF
J: TRBJ2-5; size: .; D: .; V: TRBV6-5; DNA: TGTGCCAGCAGTTACTGGCAGGGCCGAGAGACCCAGTACTTC; CDR3: CASSYWQGRETQYF
J: TRBJ1-2; size: .; D: .; V: TRBV29-1; DNA: TGCAGCGTTGGAGGGGAAATATATGGCTACACCTTC; CDR3: CSVGGEIYGYTF
J: TRBJ1-2; size: few; D: TRBD1; V: TRBV20-1; DNA: TGCAGTGTTCCCGGGACAGCTGTTGAACCTAACTATGGCTACACCTTC; CDR3: CSVPGTAVEPNYGYTF
J: TRBJ2-7; size: few; D: .; V: TRBV21-1; DNA: TGTGCACCGAGTTCCTGGGTGGGTGACGAGCAGTACTTC; CDR3: CAPSSWVGDEQYF
J: TRBJ2-3; size: .; D: .; V: TRBV27; DNA: TGTGCCAGCCGCATTCAGGATACGCAGTATTTT; CDR3: CASRIQDTQYF
J: TRBJ2-2; size: .; D: .; V: TRBV20-1; DNA: TGCAGTGCTAGACCCGGGACTTCAGCCTTCACCGGGGAGCTGTTTTTT; CDR3: CSARPGTSAFTGELFF
J: TRBJ2-3; size: .; D: .; V: TRBV7-2; DNA: TGTGCCAGGAGCTTAGGAGGGAGCACAGATACGCAGTATTTT; CDR3: CARSLGGSTDTQYF
J: TRBJ2-1; size: .; D: .; V: TRBV5-1; DNA: TGCGCCAGCAGCTTTCCGGGGGCCGTGAGGGAGCAGTTCTTC; CDR3: CASSFPGAVREQFF
J: TRBJ2-1; size: .; D: TRBD2; V: TRBV28; DNA: TGTGCCAGCAGTTTGGAGACTAGCGGGAATGACTACAATGAGCAGTTCTTC; CDR3: CASSLETSGNDYNEQFF
J: TRBJ1-6; size: .; D: TRBD1; V: TRBV28; DNA: TGTGCCAGCAGTTTCGACAGGGCTTATAATTCACCCCTCCACTTT; CDR3: CASSFDRAYNSPLHF
J: TRBJ2-7; size: many; D: TRBD1; V: TRBV5-5; DNA: TGTGCCAGCAGCGTGGGGACAGCCTACGAGCAGTACTTC; CDR3: CASSVGTAYEQYF
J: TRBJ1-2; size: few; D: .; V: TRBV12-3/TRBV12-4; DNA: TGTGCCAGCAGTTTAACATACAGGAGTGGCTACACCTTC; CDR3: CASSLTYRSGYTF
J: TRBJ2-3; size: .; D: TRBD2; V: TRBV10-3; DNA: TGTGCCATCAGGACTAGCCAGGTAGATACGCAGTATTTT; CDR3: CAIRTSQVDTQYF
J: TRBJ2-1; size: .; D: TRBD2; V: TRBV10-2; DNA: TGCGCCAGCAAGGGGACTAGCTCCTACAATGAGCAGTTCTTC; CDR3: CASKGTSSYNEQFF
J: TRBJ1-2; size: .; D: .; V: TRBV20-1; DNA: TGCAGTGCTAGTACCGGGACGGGGGGCCTTTTTAGTGGCTACACCTTC; CDR3: CSASTGTGGLFSGYTF
J: TRBJ1-2; size: many; D: .; V: TRBV5-1; DNA: TGCGCCAGCAGCCCGGTCGGCCCCGCAACACCCTATGGCTACACCTTC; CDR3: CASSPVGPATPYGYTF
J: TRBJ2-3; size: many; D: .; V: TRBV5-1; DNA: TGCGCCAGCAGCATAGGGACTCTTTCAGATACGCAGTATTTT; CDR3: CASSIGTLSDTQYF
J: TRBJ2-3; size: many; D: .; V: TRBV2; DNA: TGTGCCAGCAGTGTATTAACCACAGATACGCAGTATTTT; CDR3: CASSVLTTDTQYF
J: TRBJ2-7; size: many; D: .; V: TRBV11-2; DNA: TGTGCCAGCAGCCAGGACAACTACGAGCAGTACTTC; CDR3: CASSQDNYEQYF
J: TRBJ2-7; size: .; D: TRBD2; V: TRBV12-3/TRBV12-4; DNA: TGTGCCAGCAGTTTGCGGGGGGTGAACTACGAGCAGTACTTC; CDR3: CASSLRGVNYEQYF
J: TRBJ2-3; size: many; D: .; V: TRBV6-5; DNA: TGTGCCAGCACCCAACCTAGCACAGATACGCAGTATTTT; CDR3: CASTQPSTDTQYF
J: TRBJ1-5; size: .; D: .; V: TRBV29-1; DNA: TGCAGCCCTCCGACCATAAATCAGCCCCAGCATTTT; CDR3: CSPPTINQPQHF
J: TRBJ1-1; size: few; D: .; V: TRBV18; DNA: TGTGCCAGCTCGGAATCTTTTACCTACACTGAAGCTTTCTTT; CDR3: CASSESFTYTEAFF
J: TRBJ2-7; size: few; D: TRBD1; V: TRBV4-2; DNA: TGTGCCAGCAGCTTGAGACAGGGTGGCTACGAGCAGTACTTC; CDR3: CASSLRQGGYEQYF
J: TRBJ1-1; size: few; D: .; V: TRBV5-1; DNA: TGCGCCAGCAGCTTACAGGGTACGAACACTGAAGCTTTCTTT; CDR3: CASSLQGTNTEAFF
J: TRBJ2-1; size: once; D: .; V: TRBV24-1; DNA: TGTGCCACCAGTGAACTCAATGAGCAGTTCTTC; CDR3: CATSELNEQFF
J: TRBJ1-2; size: .; D: .; V: TRBV27; DNA: TGTGCCAGCAGTACCTGGGACACTGCTAACTATGGCTACACCTTC; CDR3: CASSTWDTANYGYTF
J: TRBJ1-6; size: .; D: .; V: TRBV25-1; DNA: TGTGCCAGCAGTGAATTGGAGAATTCACCCCTCCACTTT; CDR3: CASSELENSPLHF
J: TRBJ2-1; size: few; D: TRBD2; V: TRBV2; DNA: TGTGCCAGCAGTGATGGGGGACTAGCTCGGTTCTTC; CDR3: CASSDGGLARFF
J: TRBJ2-7; size: once; D: .; V: TRBV12-3/TRBV12-4; DNA: TGTGCCAGCAGTTTTGTAGCGGCAGGAGCCTACGAGCAGTACTTC; CDR3: CASSFVAAGAYEQYF
J: TRBJ2-2; size: .; D: .; V: TRBV5-1; DNA: TGCGCCAGCAGCTTGGGGACCCCAACCCGGGAGCTGTTTTTT; CDR3: CASSLGTPTRELFF
J: TRBJ2-7; size: .; D: .; V: TRBV29-1; DNA: TGCAGCGTCAGGTTCTCAAGGGAGCAGTACTTC; CDR3: CSVRFSREQYF
J: TRBJ1-1; size: many; D: .; V: TRBV6-5; DNA: TGTGCCAGCAGACCCCTCACCAGGACAGCGGCTTTCTTT; CDR3: CASRPLTRTAAFF
J: TRBJ2-2; size: .; D: .; V: TRBV25-1; DNA: TGTGCCAGCAGTGGTCTGGCCGATTCGAACACCGGGGAGCTGTTTTTT; CDR3: CASSGLADSNTGELFF
J: TRBJ2-5; size: many; D: TRBD2; V: TRBV12-3/TRBV12-4; DNA: TGTGCCAGCGGACGAAGACTAGCGGGGAGTCAAGAGACCCAGTACTTC; CDR3: CASGRRLAGSQETQYF
J: TRBJ1-2; size: few; D: .; V: TRBV6-5; DNA: TGTGCCAGCAGGCAGGGGTCGGATAACTATGGCTACACCTTC; CDR3: CASRQGSDNYGYTF
J: TRBJ1-2; size: many; D: .; V: TRBV6-5; DNA: TGTGCCAGCAGCTCGCGGGGGGTTACGGGTGGCTACACCTTC; CDR3: CASSSRGVTGGYTF
J: TRBJ1-5; size: .; D: .; V: TRBV15; DNA: TGTGCCACCTCCGTAGTAAGGCGGCCGCGGCCCCAGCATTTT; CDR3: CATSVVRRPRPQHF
J: TRBJ1-5; size: .; D: TRBD1; V: TRBV5-5; DNA: TGTGCCAGCAGCTTGGGGGACAGGGGGCAGTTGGGGAACCAGCCCCAGCATTTT; CDR3: CASSLGDRGQLGNQPQHF
J: TRBJ2-1; size: many; D: TRBD2; V: TRBV29-1; DNA: TGCAGCGTTGTTTCTAGCGGGCTGAGTGAGCAGTTCTTC; CDR3: CSVVSSGLSEQFF
J: TRBJ2-5; size: .; D: .; V: TRBV3-1; DNA: TGTGCCAGCAGCCAAGAGGCCAGGCCTTGGGAGACCCAGTACTTC; CDR3: CASSQEARPWETQYF
J: TRBJ2-2; size: many; D: .; V: TRBV6-5; DNA: TGTGCCAGCAGTTACTCGAGACAGGCCTACTCTTCGAACACCGGGGAGCTGTTTTTT; CDR3: CASSYSRQAYSSNTGELFF